This TCR beta chain was identified in a study of blood T cells in healthy people across ages. Study results and limitations: Without sorted subsets, naive and antigen-experienced compartments could not be conclusively compared.

Primed by a sample-barcoded 5' primer and a J-beta primer mix, a second PCR proceeded for about 6 to 12 cycles. Researchers report that a template-switch adaptor with 12 random nucleotides tagged each cDNA molecule. TCRdb analysed the 5' RACE reads with MiXCR anew, one entry per CDR3 protein. Of about 750,000 distinct CDR3 sequences in the sample, 53% were seen once. For every donor, a draw yielded around 10 milliliters of peripheral blood. There are a few counts of this clonotype. The target antigen is unknown. Germline V gene sequence: CDR1 SEHNR, CDR2 FQNEAQ (reference sequence). The CDR3 is 13 residues long. The ends were cut back, 3 bases at V and 5 bases at J, with 10 bases in the middle.

Sequencing used blood. This chain links TRBV7-9 with TRBJ1-1; no reliable D call. The clonotype was recovered from an older man in good health. CDR3 amino acids: CASSLQLGTEAFF. For the CDR3, the DNA is TGTGCCAGCAGCTTGCAATTAGGGACTGAAGCTTTCTTT.